The clone carrying this T cell receptor (beta chain) appeared once. The antigen is unknown. The PCR employed 60 Vbeta primers together with 13 Jbeta primers. Produced via immunoSEQ multiplex PCR; TCRdb's table is partial and in-frame only. Among tens of thousands of clones listed, roughly nine tenths were seen once. There are 15 residues in the CDR3. V lost 1 base to trimming and J lost 0 bases, with 9 bases between them. From germline, CDR1 is SGDLS and CDR2 YYNGEE. The data were taken from a study of cytomegalovirus exposure and HLA in healthy donors. Study-wide background: Sequencing of about 179 million T cells in an earlier analysis found around 100 million unique TCR beta sequences.

The study's findings and limits: With DRB1 most and HLA-C fewest, TCR association rates differed between HLA loci in a later analysis. Prior analysis indicated that the majority of TCR beta V segments exhibited productivity approximately 87% or approximately 30% of the time.

Input material: PBMCs. This clonotype originated in a woman under 40 in good health and CMV-seropositive. This chain uses TRBV9 with TRBJ2-3; the D gene is possibly TRBD1 (5 bases). The CDR3 sequence is CASSVWAGSTDTQYF. The CDR3 DNA is TGTGCCAGCAGCGTATGGGCAGGGAGCACAGATACGCAGTATTTT.